A selection of T cell receptor beta chains follows, all from one sample in a study of blood T cell repertoires in COVID-19. Sequencing used immunoSEQ multiplex PCR; TCRdb keeps in-frame clones, though not all of them. This table holds 250,000 to 300,000 clones, more than 85% found once. The material sequenced was peripheral blood. Receptors were obtained from a man aged 18 to 30 with active or convalescent COVID-19. CDR3s include the opening cysteine and the closing phenylalanine or tryptophan. A D gene is named only where the DNA matches it firmly. A row's size may be missing; if present it is once, few, many or a size class.

CDR3 DNA,CDR3 protein,D gene,clone size,V gene,J gene
TGTGCCGCGCAGGGGCGAGGAGTGACCCAGTACTTC,CAAQGRGVTQYF,NA,NA,TRBV28,TRBJ2-5
TGTGCCAGTAGTGGACTAGCGGGAGGCACCGGGGAGCTGTTTTTT,CASSGLAGGTGELFF,TRBD2,NA,TRBV19,TRBJ2-2
TGTGCCAGCAGCTTACGGAGGCTAGCGGTCACAGATACGCAGTATTTT,CASSLRRLAVTDTQYF,TRBD2,NA,TRBV7-2,TRBJ2-3
TGCGCCAGCAGCACTCAGGTAGGGGGTACTGAAGCTTTCTTT,CASSTQVGGTEAFF,NA,NA,TRBV4-1,TRBJ1-1
TGTGCCAGCAGCCAAGATCCCAGGGGGAATTCACCCCTCCACTTT,CASSQDPRGNSPLHF,TRBD1,NA,TRBV4-2,TRBJ1-6
TGTGCCACCTCCCCGGCAGGACAGGGGGCTTTGTGGAACTACAATGAGCAGTTCTTC,CATSPAGQGALWNYNEQFF,TRBD1,NA,TRBV19,TRBJ2-1
TGTGCCAGCAGTTTCCGGACAGGGGTCTCTGGAAACACCATATATTTT,CASSFRTGVSGNTIYF,TRBD1,NA,TRBV6-5,TRBJ1-3
TGTGCCAGCAGTTCTAGCGGGAGGGCCAATGAGCAGTTCTTC,CASSSSGRANEQFF,TRBD2,NA,TRBV27,TRBJ2-1
TGTGCCACCAGTCGAAACCTAGAGAGTCTTGGCTACACCTTC,CATSRNLESLGYTF,NA,NA,TRBV15,TRBJ1-2
TGTGCCAGCAGCATCCGGCGACAGTATAATTCACCCCTCCACTTT,CASSIRRQYNSPLHF,NA,NA,TRBV5-6,TRBJ1-6
TGTGCCAGCAGCTTGGCTGGGGGGAGCAATCAGCCCCAGCATTTT,CASSLAGGSNQPQHF,NA,once,TRBV5-6,TRBJ1-5
TGTGCCAGCAGTTGGATGGGACAGGGAGACGAGCAGTACTTC,CASSWMGQGDEQYF,TRBD1,once,TRBV27,TRBJ2-7
TGTGCCAGAAGCTTTTCCGAGGGATTCAATCAGCCCCAGCATTTT,CARSFSEGFNQPQHF,NA,NA,TRBV5-3,TRBJ1-5
TGTGCCAGCAGTTACAACGAGGGGGCCGGGGAGCTGTTTTTT,CASSYNEGAGELFF,NA,NA,TRBV6-5,TRBJ2-2
TGTGCCAGCAGCGTAGACCAGGGGGCTGTCATTCAGTACTTC,CASSVDQGAVIQYF,TRBD1,NA,TRBV9,TRBJ2-4
TGTGCCAGTAGGGAGACAGGGGGCGCCCCAGAGACCCAGTACTTC,CASRETGGAPETQYF,TRBD1,NA,TRBV19,TRBJ2-5
TGCGCCAGCAGCTCCCTCGACAGGGGTTCCTACAATGAGCAGTTCTTC,CASSSLDRGSYNEQFF,TRBD1,once,TRBV5-1,TRBJ2-1
TGTGCCAGCAGTTTAAGACAGGGGGCGACAGATACGCAGTATTTT,CASSLRQGATDTQYF,TRBD1,NA,TRBV27,TRBJ2-3
TGCGCCAGCAGCCAGCAGAGCGGACAGGGAATGACTGAAGCTTTCTTT,CASSQQSGQGMTEAFF,TRBD1,NA,TRBV5-1,TRBJ1-1
TGTGCCAGCAGCTCAGTCAGGGGTGCAGATACGCAGTATTTT,CASSSVRGADTQYF,NA,NA,TRBV5-6,TRBJ2-3
TGTGCCTGGAGTGCGTCTCGGCGGGAGCGAGGAATAAATGAGCAGTTCTTC,CAWSASRRERGINEQFF,TRBD2,NA,TRBV30,TRBJ2-1
TGTGCCAGCAGCGCCGGCGCGGACTACGACGAGCAGTACTTC,CASSAGADYDEQYF,NA,NA,TRBV7-9,TRBJ2-7
TGCGCCAGCAGCTTGGGCAGGGGCCCCACAGATACGCAGTATTTT,CASSLGRGPTDTQYF,NA,NA,TRBV5-1,TRBJ2-3
TGTGCCAGCAGCGACAGGGCTGGAAACACCATATATTTT,CASSDRAGNTIYF,TRBD1,NA,TRBV7-9,TRBJ1-3
TGCGCCAGCAGCGCGGGACAGGGGGTGAATGAGCAGTTCTTC,CASSAGQGVNEQFF,TRBD1,NA,TRBV5-1,TRBJ2-1
TGTGCCAGCAGTCTAGCGGGAGCGAATGAGCAGTTCTTC,CASSLAGANEQFF,TRBD2,NA,TRBV7-3,TRBJ2-1
TGTGCCAGCAGTGTAAGAGATGGCGGGGAGCTGTTTTTT,CASSVRDGGELFF,NA,few,TRBV6-4,TRBJ2-2
TGTGCCAGCAGCGCTTCGGAACGCGGGGACTATGGCTACACCTTC,CASSASERGDYGYTF,NA,NA,TRBV9,TRBJ1-2
TGTGCCAGCAGCCTGATTGGGACTACTGGGTACGAGCAGTACTTC,CASSLIGTTGYEQYF,TRBD2,NA,TRBV7-8,TRBJ2-7
TGTGCCATACAGGGGGCTGGCAATCAGCCCCAGCATTTT,CAIQGAGNQPQHF,TRBD1,NA,TRBV10-3,TRBJ1-5
TGTGCCAGCAGTTTATCGTCCCAGGGAAGCACTGAAGCTTTCTTT,CASSLSSQGSTEAFF,NA,NA,TRBV28,TRBJ1-1
TGCAGTGCTAGTTGGGACAGCAATTATGGCTACACCTTC,CSASWDSNYGYTF,TRBD1,NA,TRBV20-1,TRBJ1-2
TGTGCCAGCAGTTACGGGTCCGGCGGCGAGACCCAGTACTTC,CASSYGSGGETQYF,NA,few,TRBV6-5,TRBJ2-5
TGTGCCAGCAGTTTGGTACAGCCGCATTCACCCCTCCACTTT,CASSLVQPHSPLHF,NA,NA,TRBV27,TRBJ1-6
TGTGCCAGCAGCCGCGGCGAACAGCCCCAGCATTTT,CASSRGEQPQHF,NA,NA,TRBV7-9,TRBJ1-5